The 13 T cell receptor beta chains below all came from one sample that was sequenced in a study of CD8 T cells in Susac syndrome (dated by TCRdb to between 2018 and 2020). Library preparation was by the immunoSEQ multiplex PCR assay. RNA was extracted with the RNeasy kit and about 0.5 to 1 ug was reverse transcribed using random hexamers. TCRdb passed the public sequencing reads through fastp at Q25 and MiXCR, retaining productive beta sequences. Each CDR3 protein appears once, grouped with its most common genes and DNA. Here the sample has 150,000 to 180,000 distinct CDR3 sequences; roughly 96% occur a single time. Of the sample, around 0.15% falls within the top ten clones. Input material: CD8+ T cells from PBMCs. These TCRs come from a human donor with multiple sclerosis.

The rearrangement links TRBV29-1 to TRBJ1-1; D is possibly TRBD1 (5 bases). V dropped 0 bases and J dropped 7 bases, with 9 bases sitting between them. CDR3 length equals 12 residues. Germline V gene data show CDR1 as SQVTM and CDR2 as ANQGSEA. CDR3 sequence reads: CSVEDRGDEAFF. As DNA, the CDR3 is TGCAGCGTTGAAGATCGGGGCGATGAAGCTTTCTTT.

The chain combines TRBV3-1 with TRBJ2-5; D unclear. The germline V and J ends were trimmed by 7 bases and 1 base, with 7 bases remaining between them. Germline values: CDR1 LGHDT, CDR2 YNNKEL (reference sequence). There are 12 residues in the CDR3. The CDR3 spells CASTQFQETQYF. The CDR3 DNA sequence: TGTGCCAGCACTCAATTCCAAGAGACCCAGTACTTC.

This clonotype was recorded only once. The chain carries TRBV3-1 and TRBJ2-1; 10 bases match TRBD2. This CDR3 is 15 amino acids long. The trim removed 1 base at V and 8 bases at J, leaving 5 bases unmatched. In germline, CDR1 is LGHDT, CDR2 YNNKEL (reference sequence). CDR3 sequence reads: CASSQAPTSGDEQFF. As DNA, the CDR3 is TGTGCCAGCAGCCAAGCCCCAACTAGCGGGGATGAGCAGTTCTTC.

The CDR3 here is CASSSRDRGRQETQYF. DNA of the CDR3: TGTGCCAGCAGCTCCAGGGACAGGGGGCGGCAAGAGACCCAGTACTTC. V is TRBV13 and J is TRBJ2-5, with 12 bases aligning to TRBD1. The length of the CDR3 is 16 residues. V lost 4 bases to trimming and J lost 2 bases; unmatched junction nucleotides: 5. Germline CDR1 PRHDT, CDR2 FYEKMQ (reference sequence).

The V call is TRBV3-1, the J call TRBJ2-3; 14 bases align to TRBD2. V lost 0 bases, J lost 5 bases, and 1 base stayed unmatched. Germline V gene lookup returns CDR1 LGHDT and CDR2 YNNKEL (reference sequence). This CDR3 comprises 16 residues. The CDR3 sequence: CASSQDGTSGGDTQYF. The CDR3 region has the DNA TGTGCCAGCAGCCAAGATGGGACTAGCGGGGGAGATACGCAGTATTTT.

The V gene is TRBV11-2, the J gene TRBJ2-7, with unresolved D. The germline V and J ends were trimmed by 1 base and 5 bases, with 9 bases remaining between them. Germline-derived CDR1 and CDR2 are SGHAT and FQNNGV. CDR3 length: 13 amino acids. The CDR3 is CASSLATTDEQYF. The CDR3 nucleotides read TGTGCCAGCAGCTTAGCAACCACCGACGAGCAGTACTTC.

The chain carries TRBV12-3 or TRBV12-4 and TRBJ2-1; the D gene is possibly TRBD2 (7 bases). The V gene lost 7 bases and the J gene lost 8 bases, with 12 bases spanning the gap. CDR3 length: 12 amino acids. The chain's CDR3 is CASTWGGDEQFF. CDR3 nucleotides: TGTGCCAGCACCTGGGGGGGCGATGAGCAGTTCTTC.

This sequence joins TRBV15 and TRBJ1-5; D is ambiguous. The CDR3 length is 16 residues. Germline V lookup: CDR1 LNHNV, CDR2 YYDKDF (reference sequence). V was pared by 0 bases and J by 5 bases, with 14 bases between. CDR3 sequence reads: CATSRDPQLEDQPQHF. The CDR3 DNA reads TGTGCCACCAGCAGAGATCCCCAGCTCGAGGATCAGCCCCAGCATTTT.

V usage is TRBV7-9 and J usage is TRBJ2-4; D perhaps matches TRBD2 (6 bases). The CDR3 has 15 residues. Deletions cut 2 bases from V and 7 bases from J, with 15 bases between. The V gene's germline CDR1 is SEHNR and CDR2 FQNEAQ (reference sequence). The chain's CDR3 is CASSLTKSRGNIQYF. CDR3 nucleotide sequence: TGTGCCAGCAGCTTAACGAAGAGTCGGGGGAACATTCAGTACTTC.

The chain has TRBV5-1 and TRBJ1-5, with D possibly TRBD1 on 5 matching bases. This CDR3 is 15 amino acids long. In germline, CDR1 is SGHRS, CDR2 YFSETQ. V lost 1 base and J lost 4, with 12 bases in between. CDR3 DNA: TGCGCCAGCAGCTTGACCGGGACCGCTAATCAGCCCCAGCATTTT. Translation gives CASSLTGTANQPQHF.

The V call is TRBV6-2 or TRBV6-3, the J call TRBJ2-2; D is uncertain. Germline V gives CDR1 MNHEY, CDR2 SVGEGT. The CDR3 has 12 amino acids. V was trimmed by 2 bases and J by 6 bases, leaving 4 bases between them. For the CDR3, the DNA is TGTGCCAGCAGTTACACGCCCGGGGAGCTGTTTTTT. Translated: CASSYTPGELFF.

A single count supports this clonotype. J is TRBJ2-7 and V is TRBV9, with no clear D. The length of the CDR3 is 8 residues. V was cut by 6 bases and J by 10 bases, with 5 bases left in between. Per germline, CDR1 SGDLS and CDR2 YYNGEE. The CDR3 loop reads CASIPQYV. The CDR3 bases are TGTGCCAGCATCCCCCAGTACGTC.

The CDR3 spells CASSPWDNYGYTF. The CDR3 coding sequence is TGCGCCAGCAGCCCCTGGGATAACTATGGCTACACCTTC. This chain uses TRBV5-1 with TRBJ1-2; D remains ambiguous. V lost 4 bases and J 1 base, leaving 8 bases between the germline ends. The CDR3 contains 13 residues. Germline CDR1 reads SGHRS; CDR2 reads YFSETQ.